The 9 T cell receptor beta chains listed next were all sequenced from one sample in a study of identical twins (dated by TCRdb to between 2015 and 2016). Receptors were amplified or captured by 5' RACE. Reads for this sample came from an Illumina HiSeq 2000. TCRdb reanalyzed the raw reads on its own, using fastp at Q25 for trimming and MiXCR for clone calling, and kept in-frame beta chains. All rows with the same CDR3 protein become a single entry with the most common DNA and genes. The sample table records under 1 million distinct CDR3 sequences; more than 9% of these occur just once. The ten largest clones add up to around 1.6% of the sample. The sample was also linked to a second study, of yellow fever vaccine responses in identical twins.

Sequenced material: PBMCs. Receptors were obtained from a woman between 18 and 29 years old in good health.

V gene TRBV7-8 combines with J gene TRBJ1-5; maybe TRBD1 (6 bases). Germline V gene lookup returns CDR1 SGHVS and CDR2 FQNEAQ. The V end lost 6 bases, the J end lost 2 bases, and 23 bases lay between the germline ends. The CDR3 runs 18 residues. CDR3 sequence: CASSQGQGYSHGNQPQHF. As DNA, the CDR3 is TGTGCCAGCAGTCAAGGGCAGGGGTACTCACACGGCAATCAGCCCCAGCATTTT.

This clonotype was observed a few times. The genes are TRBV4-1 and TRBJ1-2, with D unclear. Germline V gene lookup returns CDR1 MGHRA and CDR2 YSYEKL. Trimming removed 1 base at V and 8 bases at J, with 14 bases between. The CDR3 loop spans 14 amino acids. CDR3: CASSQGTAFYGYTF. The DNA for the CDR3 is TGCGCCAGCAGCCAAGGGACGGCCTTCTACGGCTACACCTTC.

For this clonotype: A much larger clone sits a single nucleotide away, making a read error possible. V is TRBV6-1 and J is TRBJ1-1; D is ambiguous. The CDR3 contains 11 residues. The germline gives CDR1 MNHNS, CDR2 SASEGT. V shed 7 bases and J shed 0 bases, with 3 bases lying between them. The CDR3 nucleotides are TGTGCCAGCATGGTGAACACTGAAGCTTTCTTT. As protein: CASMVNTEAFF.

This clonotype has only a few counts. The rearrangement links TRBV5-1 to TRBJ2-7; 8 bases map to TRBD2. J gave up 0 bases and V 0 bases, and 8 bases lay outside the gene matches. This CDR3 has 17 residues. Looked up from germline, CDR1 is SGHRS and CDR2 is YFSETQ. The CDR3 bases are TGCGCCAGCAGCTTGGGAGGATTGACTAGCGTCTCCTACGAGCAGTACTTC. Amino acids: CASSLGGLTSVSYEQYF.

The chain combines TRBV25-1 with TRBJ2-1; 10 bases are a match to TRBD1. This CDR3 is 16 amino acids long. The V segment lost 8 bases and the J segment 5 bases; nucleotides outside the gene matches: 12. From germline, CDR1 is MGHDK and CDR2 SYGVNS. The CDR3 region is CASLQTPGQGNNEQFF. In DNA, the CDR3 is TGTGCCAGCCTACAAACTCCGGGACAGGGGAACAATGAGCAGTTCTTC. The full variable domain, with the rest looked up from reference TRBV25-1 and TRBJ2-1, is EADIYQTPRYLVIGTGKKITLECSQTMGHDKMYWYQQDPGMELHLIHYSYGVNSTEKGDLSSESTVSRIRTEHFPLTLESARPSHTSQYLCASLQTPGQGNNEQFFGPGTRLTVL.

This clonotype occurred a few times. This chain uses TRBV7-8 with TRBJ2-7; D remains ambiguous. Germline CDR1 reads SGHVS; CDR2 reads FQNEAQ. The ends were cut back, 4 bases at V and 4 bases at J, with 11 bases in the middle. This CDR3 contains 13 residues. CDR3 DNA: TGTGCCAGCAGCTACAAACCAAATTACGAGCAGTACGTC. This codes for CASSYKPNYEQYV.

This clonotype was seen at least ten times. The CDR3 DNA is TGTGCCATCAGCGGACGGGGGACAGGGTTTAATTCACCCCTCCACTTT. This encodes CAISGRGTGFNSPLHF. This chain connects TRBV10-3 to TRBJ1-6; the match to TRBD1 covers 9 bases. With 6 bases clipped from V and 6 bases from J, the junction kept 9 bases outside the gene matches. Germline V gene data show CDR1 as ENHRY and CDR2 as SYGVKD. CDR3 length: 16 residues.

This clonotype was found a few times. The chain couples TRBV19 to TRBJ2-7; 8 nucleotides align to TRBD1. V shed 4 bases, J shed 5 bases, and the junction held 13 bases outside the gene matches. Germline V CDR1 and CDR2: LNHDA, SQIVND (reference sequence). This CDR3 comprises 16 residues. The CDR3 sequence is CASSTNRDRPVHEQYF. As DNA, the CDR3 is TGTGCCAGTAGTACGAACCGGGACAGGCCCGTCCACGAGCAGTACTTC.

This clonotype was seen ten or more times. The chain couples TRBV20-1 to TRBJ1-2; 8 bases match TRBD1. CDR3 length: 13 residues. V gave up 5 bases and J gave up 5 bases; unmatched junction bases: 7. Per the germline V gene, CDR1 is DFQATT and CDR2 is SNEGSKA (reference sequence). The CDR3 reads CSASDRVDYGYTF. CDR3 DNA sequence: TGCAGTGCTTCGGACAGGGTCGATTATGGCTACACCTTC.